The rows below give T cell receptor beta chains drawn from one sample of a study of blood T cell repertoires in COVID-19. Measured with immunoSEQ multiplex PCR; TCRdb has only the in-frame clones, and not every one. The sample holds over 250,000 clones; around 90% are singletons and the top ten take under 0.95%. The specimen was peripheral blood. These receptors were obtained from a woman aged 25 to 45 with acute or convalescent COVID-19. Both conserved end residues are part of each CDR3. A D gene is named only where the DNA matches it firmly. The size of a clone is reported for some rows only, either as once, few or many, or as a class for expanded clones.

NA,16,TRBV29-1,NA,TRBJ2-5,TGCAGCGTCGAATCAGTCGACTCTTGGTACCAAGAGACCCAGTACTTC,CSVESVDSWYQETQYF
NA,14,TRBV11-3,NA,TRBJ2-7,TGTGCCAGCAGCCCGGGACTGACACTAAGCGAGCAGTACTTC,CASSPGLTLSEQYF
NA,12,TRBV25-1,few,TRBJ1-2,TGTGCCAGCAGTGTGGACAGTTTTGGCTACACCTTC,CASSVDSFGYTF
TRBD2,14,TRBV9,NA,TRBJ2-7,TGTGCCAGCAGCGTAGCTAGCGGAACCTACGAGCAGTACTTC,CASSVASGTYEQYF
TRBD1,14,TRBV5-8,NA,TRBJ2-5,TGTGCCAGCAGCTCCGGACAGGGTCAAGAGACCCAGTACTTC,CASSSGQGQETQYF
TRBD1,14,TRBV27,NA,TRBJ2-7,TGTGCCAGCAGTTTGGACAGGGGGGTAGGCGAGCAGTACTTC,CASSLDRGVGEQYF
NA,15,TRBV18,NA,TRBJ1-4,TGTGCCAGCTCACCGACGACCGGGTTTAATGAAAAACTGTTTTTT,CASSPTTGFNEKLFF
TRBD2,16,TRBV4-2,NA,TRBJ2-3,TGTGCCAGCAGCCAAGAAAGCGGGAGAGTGGATTATACGCAGTATTTT,CASSQESGRVDYTQYF
NA,11,TRBV2,NA,TRBJ2-5,TGTGCCAGCAGTGAAAGAGAAACCCAGTACTTC,CASSERETQYF
TRBD2,18,TRBV27,NA,TRBJ2-7,TGTGCCAGCAGTTTTGAGGGGCCAGGTAGCGGGTACGCCTACGAGCAGTACTTC,CASSFEGPGSGYAYEQYF